The 8 T cell receptor beta chains presented below share a single source sample, sequenced in a study of technical replicates of blood from several donors (dated by TCRdb to about 2017). To prepare the library, the immunoSEQ multiplex PCR assay was applied. Here the immuneACCESS table is served through TCRdb, limited to in-frame sequences with V and J called. Missing clones are a known gap in these copies; in checked studies unresolved V genes cover under half, and the rest lacks a known reason. The sample yields 91,000 or so clones; about 95% were counted once. The ten largest make up about 0.35% of the sample. The sample was T cells isolated from PBMCs. The receptor set was obtained from a human donor in good health.

This clone was observed a few times. This rearrangement joins TRBV28 to TRBJ1-5, with D possibly being TRBD1 (6 bases). Germline V gives CDR1 MDHEN, CDR2 SYDVKM. Trimming removed 3 bases at V and 5 bases at J, with 8 bases between. The CDR3 extends over 13 amino acids. The CDR3 DNA reads as TGTGCCAGCAGTTTCACAGGGTATCAGCCCCAGCATTTT. Translated: CASSFTGYQPQHF.

The chain couples TRBV28 to TRBJ1-1, with D perhaps TRBD1 (6 bases). CDR3 length equals 13 residues. Deletions cut 7 bases from V and 3 bases from J, with 12 bases between. Germline CDR1 and CDR2: MDHEN and SYDVKM. The CDR3 loop reads CASIEGGDTEAFF. As DNA, the CDR3 is TGTGCCAGCATCGAAGGGGGGGACACTGAAGCTTTCTTT.

The chain recombines TRBV7-6 with TRBJ1-1; D may be TRBD1 (5 bases). Germline-derived CDR1 and CDR2 are SGHVS and FNYEAQ. With 1 base removed from V and 3 bases from J, the gap between germline ends came to 12 bases. This CDR3 comprises 15 residues. In DNA form, the CDR3 reads TGTGCCAGCAGCTTAGGGCCAGGGTTGGACACTGAAGCTTTCTTT. Its translation is CASSLGPGLDTEAFF.

CDR3 sequence (DNA): TGTGCCAGTAGTACCCTCCCCCGGGTACCAGAAGCTTTCTTT. Its protein product is CASSTLPRVPEAFF. The J gene is TRBJ1-1, the V gene TRBV19; D is undetermined. CDR3 length: 14 amino acids. Germline CDR1 and CDR2: LNHDA and SQIVND (reference sequence). V was clipped by 4 bases and J by 8 bases, with 17 bases between them.

The chain combines TRBV5-1 with TRBJ2-7, with 7 bases fitting TRBD2. CDR3 size: 15 residues. Germline V gene data show CDR1 as SGHRS and CDR2 as YFSETQ. The junction had 11 bases not matched to a gene; V was cut back by 2 bases and J by 6 bases. The CDR3 here is CASSFSSGGSGEQYF. DNA for the CDR3: TGCGCCAGCAGCTTTTCTAGCGGAGGCTCGGGCGAGCAGTACTTC.

This chain connects TRBV7-2 to TRBJ2-7, with D maybe TRBD2 (6 bases). Germline V CDR1 and CDR2: SGHTA, FQGNSA. This CDR3 region has 14 residues. Deletions cut 3 bases from V and 4 bases from J, with 13 bases between. The CDR3 DNA is TGTGCCAGCAGCTTCTACGGGAGTGCTTACGAGCAGTACTTC. Translated: CASSFYGSAYEQYF.

The rearrangement uses TRBV6-1 and TRBJ1-2; 7 bases fit TRBD1. V trimming: 4 bases; J trimming: 4 bases; junction bases outside the gene matches: 6. The germline V gene has CDR1 MNHNS and CDR2 SASEGT. The CDR3 covers 14 residues. CDR3 in DNA: TGTGCCAGCAGTGGGGACGGGACAGTCTATGGCTACACCTTC. Encoded protein: CASSGDGTVYGYTF.

The gene calls are TRBV18 and TRBJ1-1; 8 bases line up with TRBD1. The ends lost 2 bases at V and 0 bases at J; junction bases unmatched: 8. This CDR3 spans 17 amino acids. CDR1 KGHSH and CDR2 LQKENI come from the germline V gene. As DNA, the CDR3 is TGTGCCAGCTCACCAAGGGGGCAGGGGGCGATGAACACTGAAGCTTTCTTT. The encoded protein is CASSPRGQGAMNTEAFF.